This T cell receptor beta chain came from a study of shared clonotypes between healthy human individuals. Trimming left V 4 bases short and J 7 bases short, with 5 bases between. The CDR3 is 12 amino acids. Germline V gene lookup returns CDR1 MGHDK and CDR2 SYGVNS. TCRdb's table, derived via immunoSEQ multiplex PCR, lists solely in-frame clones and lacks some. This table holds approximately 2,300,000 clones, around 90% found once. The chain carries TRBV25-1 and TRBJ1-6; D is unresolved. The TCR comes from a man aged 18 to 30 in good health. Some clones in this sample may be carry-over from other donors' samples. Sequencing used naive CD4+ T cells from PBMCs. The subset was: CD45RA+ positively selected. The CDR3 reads CASSVQNSPLHF. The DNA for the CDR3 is TGTGCCAGCAGTGTCCAGAATTCACCCCTCCACTTT.